This TCR beta chain was sequenced in a study of T cell responses to AZD1222 COVID-19 vaccine. The study's findings and limits: White British donors predominated, females outnumbered males, and clonal diversity was possibly underestimated. Regions 160-218 and 743-854 held dominance among vaccine-associated CD4 TCRs, which spanned spike. After two AZD1222 doses, spike-specific TCR breadth and depth rose versus day 0.

This clone was detected only once. The antigen is not known. The table came from immunoSEQ multiplex PCR; TCRdb's copy has only in-frame clones and leaves some out. Seen here are about 100,000 clones, 65% to 90% observed once, and the top ten hold roughly 6.5%. V lost 3 bases to trimming and J lost 8 bases, with 12 bases between them. The germline CDR1 and CDR2 sequences are DFQATT and SNEGSKA (reference sequence). The CDR3 sequence is 12 residues long. The sequences come from peripheral blood, collected on day 0 of AZD1222 vaccination. The chain couples TRBV20-1 to TRBJ2-3, with D perhaps given as TRBD1 or TRBD2 (6 bases each). The sequence was collected from an adult in good health. CDR3 in amino acids: CSASIRGGTQYF. The CDR3 DNA reads as TGCAGTGCTAGTATCAGGGGAGGTACGCAGTATTTT.